These T cell receptor beta chains were read from a single sample in a study of blood T cell repertoires in COVID-19. This table comes from immunoSEQ multiplex PCR, and its TCRdb copy is limited to in-frame clones, with some not included. The repertoire holds about 360,000 clones, around 90% seen once, with approximately 2.9% in the top ten. The material sequenced was peripheral blood. The origin of the receptors is a human donor in a cohort sampled during active COVID-19. Each CDR3 is given with its conserved first and last residue. D genes are given only for firm matches.

d_call v_call cdr3_aa
. TRBV28 CASSPPQGTGELFF
. TRBV30 CAWVAGSARNEQFF
TRBD1 TRBV7-2 CASSLLGASTGKETQYF
. TRBV4-1 CASSQDPLIGYEQYF
. TRBV6-4 CASSEPTLQRGSYEQYF
TRBD2 TRBV11-2 CASSTVGEGTDTQYF
TRBD2 TRBV29-1 CSVLRASGIKSGLDNEQFF
TRBD1 TRBV2 CASSDTGQAGNRGYSPLHF
. TRBV6-6 CASSYSARDINNEQFF
. TRBV9 CASSVGLAENYYEQYF
TRBD2 TRBV5-1 CASSLEGLAVTSTDTQYF
. TRBV2 CASSDSRQNQPQHF
. TRBV9 CASSVDPGLLYGYTF
. TRBV5-1 CASSLEGSSEKLFF
. TRBV7-8 CASSLTRQGGTETQYF
. TRBV19 CASSTQGTTGELFF
TRBD1 TRBV7-8 CASSLPLPGQEVLGNTEAFF
TRBD2 TRBV2 CASRLTSGTPNEQFF
. TRBV2 CASRGSSLADTQYF
TRBD2 TRBV7-3 CASSLNHMGLLYF
TRBD2 TRBV28 CASSLAGLAGSYEQYF
TRBD1 TRBV7-9 CASSRPTTGAGYGYTF
TRBD1 TRBV3-1/TRBV3-2 CASSHRTGGETQYF
TRBD2 TRBV6-5 CASSYWISGAQETQYF
TRBD1 TRBV4-2 CASSQADRGQQPQHF
. TRBV18 CASSSNSHYNEQFF
TRBD1 TRBV27 CASSLRDRGSHNEQFF
. TRBV27 CASSLSRGDNEQFF
. TRBV10-3 CAISASFAFSGNTIYF
. TRBV6-6 CASSTTGEQYF
TRBD2 TRBV7-6 CASSLVASGGYQETQYF
. TRBV14 CASSQDEVRVVSYNEQFF
TRBD2 TRBV2 CASRVRTSGGKGTDTQYF
. TRBV25-1 CASSESREGWSTDTQYF
. TRBV19 CASSKQGAGAPLHF
. TRBV4-1 CASSQTPQTADYGYTF
. TRBV7-9 CASSFSYEQFF
. TRBV3-1/TRBV3-2 CASSQTRDKQYF
. TRBV9 CASSPTVAPGELFF
. TRBV5-1 CASSLVGGADEQYF
TRBD2 TRBV6-5 CASSYLGTSSNEQFF
TRBD1 TRBV28 CASSSGTGEVPEAFF
TRBD1 TRBV30 CAWDRGGRSYNEQFF
. TRBV5-1 CASSLAGDSPPQHF
. TRBV7-9 CASSLDITYGYTF
TRBD1 TRBV4-1 CASSQDPGDRLLSPSYEQYF